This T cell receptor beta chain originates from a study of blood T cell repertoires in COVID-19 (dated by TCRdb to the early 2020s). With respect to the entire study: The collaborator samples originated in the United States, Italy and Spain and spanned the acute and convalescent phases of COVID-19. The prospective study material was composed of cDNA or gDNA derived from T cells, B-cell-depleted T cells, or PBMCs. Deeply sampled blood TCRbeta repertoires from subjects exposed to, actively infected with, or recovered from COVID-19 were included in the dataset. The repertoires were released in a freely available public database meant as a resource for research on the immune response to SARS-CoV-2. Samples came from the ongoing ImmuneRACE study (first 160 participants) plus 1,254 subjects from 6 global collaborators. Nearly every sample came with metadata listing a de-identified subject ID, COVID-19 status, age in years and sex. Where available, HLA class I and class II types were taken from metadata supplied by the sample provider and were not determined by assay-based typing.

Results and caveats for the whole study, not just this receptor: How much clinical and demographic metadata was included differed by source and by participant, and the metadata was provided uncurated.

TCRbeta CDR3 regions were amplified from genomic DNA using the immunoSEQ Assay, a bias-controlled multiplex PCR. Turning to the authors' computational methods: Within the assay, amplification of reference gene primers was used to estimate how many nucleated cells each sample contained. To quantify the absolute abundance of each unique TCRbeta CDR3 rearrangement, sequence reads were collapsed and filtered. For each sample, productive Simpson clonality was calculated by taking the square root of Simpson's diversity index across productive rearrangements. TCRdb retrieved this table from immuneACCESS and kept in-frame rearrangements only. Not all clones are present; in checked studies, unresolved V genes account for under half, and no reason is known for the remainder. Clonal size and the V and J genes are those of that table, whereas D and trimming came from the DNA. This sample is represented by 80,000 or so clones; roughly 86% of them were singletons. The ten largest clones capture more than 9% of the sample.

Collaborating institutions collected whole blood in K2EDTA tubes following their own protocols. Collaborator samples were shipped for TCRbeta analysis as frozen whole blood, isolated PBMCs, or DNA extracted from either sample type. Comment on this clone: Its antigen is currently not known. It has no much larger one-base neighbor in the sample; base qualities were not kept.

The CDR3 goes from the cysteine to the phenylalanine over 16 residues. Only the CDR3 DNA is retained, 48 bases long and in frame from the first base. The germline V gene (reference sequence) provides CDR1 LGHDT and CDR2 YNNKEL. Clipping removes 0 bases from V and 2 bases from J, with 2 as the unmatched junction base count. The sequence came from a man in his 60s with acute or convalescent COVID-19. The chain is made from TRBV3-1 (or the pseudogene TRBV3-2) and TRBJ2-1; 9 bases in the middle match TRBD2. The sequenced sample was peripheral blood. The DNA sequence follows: TGTGCCAGCAGCCAAGATAAGCGGGAGGCCTACAATGAGCAGTTCTTC. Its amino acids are CASSQDKREAYNEQFF.